The present TCR beta chain was sequenced within a study of T cells in Graves' hyperthyroidism and ophthalmopathy. Study details: Peripheral blood draws took place at initial diagnosis, ahead of any treatment. Whole-study findings and limits: Most clonotypes expanded in the thyroid (above 0.001) were also present in blood.

This clonotype was seen at least ten times. The antigen is undetermined. The CDR3 has 13 residues. The germline V gene encodes CDR1 SGDLS and CDR2 YYNGEE. With 0 bases removed from V and 6 bases from J, the gap between germline ends came to 6 bases. An approximately 10 ml volume of fresh peripheral blood provided the PBMCs. What was amplified from RNA transcripts were TCR beta CDR3 regions. The HTBI primer set drove a first-round RT-PCR of the TCR CDR3. TCRdb re-analysed the multiplex PCR reads in MiXCR, keeping a single row per CDR3 protein. The repertoire has around 250,000 distinct CDR3 sequences, roughly 17% of them found once; the top ten carry 28%.

The sample comprised blood. The chain recombines TRBV9 with TRBJ2-2; D unresolved. The receptor was isolated from a woman aged 18 to 35 with Graves' ophthalmopathy. The CDR3 loop reads CASSVGVSGELFF. CDR3 in DNA: TGTGCCAGCAGCGTAGGAGTTTCCGGGGAGCTGTTTTTT.